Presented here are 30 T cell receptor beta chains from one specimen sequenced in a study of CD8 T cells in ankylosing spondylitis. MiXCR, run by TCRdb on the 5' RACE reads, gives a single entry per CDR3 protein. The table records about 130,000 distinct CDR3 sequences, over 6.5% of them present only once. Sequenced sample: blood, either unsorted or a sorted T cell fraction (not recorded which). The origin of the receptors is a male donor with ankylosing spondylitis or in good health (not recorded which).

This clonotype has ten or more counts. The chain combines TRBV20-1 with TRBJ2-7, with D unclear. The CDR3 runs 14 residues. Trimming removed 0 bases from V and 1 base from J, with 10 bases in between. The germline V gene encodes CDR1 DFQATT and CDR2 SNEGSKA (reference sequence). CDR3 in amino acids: CSARDQRSSYEQYF. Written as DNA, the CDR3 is TGCAGTGCTAGAGATCAGCGCTCTTCCTACGAGCAGTACTTC.

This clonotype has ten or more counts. In DNA, the CDR3 is TGCGCCAGCAGCTTGGCCGTGCATCCAGAGACCCAGTACTTC. Residues: CASSLAVHPETQYF. The chain carries TRBV5-1 and TRBJ2-5, with unresolved D. CDR1 and CDR2 from the germline V gene are SGHRS and YFSETQ. The CDR3 is 14 amino acids. Trimming shortened V by 0 bases and J by 4 bases, and 10 bases separated the two germline ends.

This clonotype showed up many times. The CDR3 is CATSRAGSAGYTF. CDR3 sequence (DNA): TGTGCCACCAGCAGAGCGGGCTCTGCGGGCTACACCTTC. The rearrangement joins TRBV15 to TRBJ1-2; D ambiguous. Trimming shortened V by 1 base and J by 8 bases, and 11 bases separated the two germline ends. Germline V gene lookup returns CDR1 LNHNV and CDR2 YYDKDF (reference sequence). This CDR3 spans 13 amino acids.

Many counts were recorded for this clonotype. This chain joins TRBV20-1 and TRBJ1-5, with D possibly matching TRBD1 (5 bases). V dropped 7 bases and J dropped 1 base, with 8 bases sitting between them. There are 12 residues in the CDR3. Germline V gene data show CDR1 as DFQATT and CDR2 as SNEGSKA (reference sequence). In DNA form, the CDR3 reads TGCAGTGGGGGCGCGAGCAATCAGCCCCAGCATTTT. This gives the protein CSGGASNQPQHF.

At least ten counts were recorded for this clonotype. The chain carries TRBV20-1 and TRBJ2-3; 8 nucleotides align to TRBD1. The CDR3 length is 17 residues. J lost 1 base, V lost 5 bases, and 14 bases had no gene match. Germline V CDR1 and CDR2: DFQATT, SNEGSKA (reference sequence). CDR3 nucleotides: TGCAGTGCTTGGCATGGACAGGGCTTTAGGGGCACAGATACGCAGTATTTT. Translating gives CSAWHGQGFRGTDTQYF.

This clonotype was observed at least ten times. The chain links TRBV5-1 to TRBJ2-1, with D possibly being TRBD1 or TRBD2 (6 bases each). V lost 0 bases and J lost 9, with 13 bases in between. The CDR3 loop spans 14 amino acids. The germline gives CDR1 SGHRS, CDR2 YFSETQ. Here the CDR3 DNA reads TGCGCCAGCAGCTTGGAGGGGGTTAGCGGTGAGCAGTTCTTC. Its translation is CASSLEGVSGEQFF. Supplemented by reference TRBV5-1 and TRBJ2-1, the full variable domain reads KAGVTQTPRYLIKTRGQQVTLSCSPISGHRSVSWYQQTPGQGLQFLFEYFSETQRNKGNFPGRFSGRQFSNSRSEMNVSTLELGDSALYLCASSLEGVSGEQFFGPGTRLTVL.

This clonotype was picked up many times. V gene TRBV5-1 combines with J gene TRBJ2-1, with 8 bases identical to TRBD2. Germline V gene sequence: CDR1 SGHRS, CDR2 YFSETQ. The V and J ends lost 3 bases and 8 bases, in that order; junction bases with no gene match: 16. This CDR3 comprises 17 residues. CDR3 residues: CASSSGELAEPLDEQFF. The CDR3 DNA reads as TGCGCCAGCAGCTCCGGAGAACTAGCGGAGCCTTTAGATGAGCAGTTCTTC. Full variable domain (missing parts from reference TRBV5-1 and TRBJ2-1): KAGVTQTPRYLIKTRGQQVTLSCSPISGHRSVSWYQQTPGQGLQFLFEYFSETQRNKGNFPGRFSGRQFSNSRSEMNVSTLELGDSALYLCASSSGELAEPLDEQFFGPGTRLTVL.

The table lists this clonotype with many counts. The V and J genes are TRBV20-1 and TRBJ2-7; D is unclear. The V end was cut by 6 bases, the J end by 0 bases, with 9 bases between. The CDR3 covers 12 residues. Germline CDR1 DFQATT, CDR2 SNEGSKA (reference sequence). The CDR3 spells CSAPGYSYEQYF. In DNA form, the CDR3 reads TGCAGTGCGCCGGGTTACTCCTACGAGCAGTACTTC.

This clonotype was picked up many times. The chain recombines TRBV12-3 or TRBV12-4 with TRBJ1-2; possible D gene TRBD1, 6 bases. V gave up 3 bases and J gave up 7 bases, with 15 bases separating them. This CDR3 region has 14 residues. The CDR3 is CASSFRTETRGYTF. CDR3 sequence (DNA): TGTGCCAGCAGTTTTAGGACAGAAACGCGTGGCTACACCTTC.

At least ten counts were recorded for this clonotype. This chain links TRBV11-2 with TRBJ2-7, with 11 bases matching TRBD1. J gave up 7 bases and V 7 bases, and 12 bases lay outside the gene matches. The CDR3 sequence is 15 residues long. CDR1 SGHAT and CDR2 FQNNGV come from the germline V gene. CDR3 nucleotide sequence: TGTGCCAGCACCCTAGGGTGGACAGGGGGCGGTGAGCAGTACTTC. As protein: CASTLGWTGGGEQYF.

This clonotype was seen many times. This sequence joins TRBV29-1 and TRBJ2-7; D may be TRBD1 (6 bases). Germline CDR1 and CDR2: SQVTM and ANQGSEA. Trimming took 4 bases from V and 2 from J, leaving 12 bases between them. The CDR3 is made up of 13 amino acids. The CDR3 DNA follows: TGCAGCGTTGCATCTCGGGACACCTACGAGCAGTACTTC. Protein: CSVASRDTYEQYF.

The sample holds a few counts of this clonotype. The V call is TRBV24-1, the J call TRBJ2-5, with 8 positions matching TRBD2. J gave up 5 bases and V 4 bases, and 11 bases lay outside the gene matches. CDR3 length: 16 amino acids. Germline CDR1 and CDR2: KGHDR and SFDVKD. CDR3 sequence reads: CATSENTGGRLETQYF. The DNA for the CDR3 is TGTGCCACCAGTGAGAACACGGGCGGGAGGTTGGAGACCCAGTACTTC.

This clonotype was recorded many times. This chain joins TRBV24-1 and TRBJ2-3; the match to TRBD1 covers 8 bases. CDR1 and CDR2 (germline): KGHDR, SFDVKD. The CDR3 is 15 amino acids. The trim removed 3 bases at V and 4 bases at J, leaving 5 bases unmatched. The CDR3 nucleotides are TGTGCCACCAGTGATACTCAGGGGGCGTCAGATACGCAGTATTTT. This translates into CATSDTQGASDTQYF.

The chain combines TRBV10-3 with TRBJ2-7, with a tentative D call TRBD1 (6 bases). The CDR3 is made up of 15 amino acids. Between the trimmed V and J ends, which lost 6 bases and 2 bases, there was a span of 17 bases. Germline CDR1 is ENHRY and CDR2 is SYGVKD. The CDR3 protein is CAIRERTDKPYEQYF. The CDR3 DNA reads TGTGCCATCAGAGAGAGGACAGACAAACCCTACGAGCAGTACTTC.

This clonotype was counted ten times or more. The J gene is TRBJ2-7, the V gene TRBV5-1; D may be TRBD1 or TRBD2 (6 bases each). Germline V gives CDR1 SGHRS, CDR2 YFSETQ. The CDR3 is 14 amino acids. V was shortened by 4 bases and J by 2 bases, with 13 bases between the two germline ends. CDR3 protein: CASSTGARTYEQYF. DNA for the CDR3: TGCGCCAGCAGCACGGGGGCGCGGACCTACGAGCAGTACTTC. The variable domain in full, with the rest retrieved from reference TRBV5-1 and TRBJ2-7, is KAGVTQTPRYLIKTRGQQVTLSCSPISGHRSVSWYQQTPGQGLQFLFEYFSETQRNKGNFPGRFSGRQFSNSRSEMNVSTLELGDSALYLCASSTGARTYEQYFGPGTRLTVT.

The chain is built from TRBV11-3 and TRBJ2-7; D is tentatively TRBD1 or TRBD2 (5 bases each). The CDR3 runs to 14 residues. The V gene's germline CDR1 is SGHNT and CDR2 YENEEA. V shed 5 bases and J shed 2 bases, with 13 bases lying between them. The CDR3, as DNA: TGTGCCAGCAGCGACAGTGGGAGAACCTACGAGCAGTACTTC. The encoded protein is CASSDSGRTYEQYF.

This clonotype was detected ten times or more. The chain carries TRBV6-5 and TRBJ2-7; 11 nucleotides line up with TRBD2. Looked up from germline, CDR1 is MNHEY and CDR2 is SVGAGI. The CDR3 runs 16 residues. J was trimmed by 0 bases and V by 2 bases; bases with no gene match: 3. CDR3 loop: CASSYKLAGVSYEQYF. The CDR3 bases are TGTGCCAGCAGTTACAAACTAGCGGGAGTCTCCTACGAGCAGTACTTC.

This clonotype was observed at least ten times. The CDR3 spells CSARVFRGSEQFF. The CDR3 DNA is TGCAGTGCTAGAGTATTCCGGGGTAGTGAGCAGTTCTTC. This sequence joins TRBV20-1 and TRBJ2-1, with D tentatively TRBD2 (5 bases). CDR1 DFQATT and CDR2 SNEGSKA come from the germline V gene (reference sequence). The CDR3 runs 13 residues. Deletions cut 1 base from V and 9 bases from J, with 13 bases between.

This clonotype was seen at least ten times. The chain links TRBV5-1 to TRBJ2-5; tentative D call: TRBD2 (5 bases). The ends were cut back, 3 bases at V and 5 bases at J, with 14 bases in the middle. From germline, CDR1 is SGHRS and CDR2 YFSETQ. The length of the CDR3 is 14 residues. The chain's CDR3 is CASSSRTVMETQYF. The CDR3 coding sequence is TGCGCCAGCAGCTCCAGGACTGTTATGGAGACCCAGTACTTC.

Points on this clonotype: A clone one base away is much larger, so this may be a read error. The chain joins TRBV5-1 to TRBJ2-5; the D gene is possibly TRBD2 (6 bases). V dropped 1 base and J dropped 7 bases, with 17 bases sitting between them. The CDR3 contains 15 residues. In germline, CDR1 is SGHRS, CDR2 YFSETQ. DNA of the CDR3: TGCGCCAGCAGCTTGACTAGCCTCGACGGAGGGACCCAGTACTTC. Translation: CASSLTSLDGGTQYF. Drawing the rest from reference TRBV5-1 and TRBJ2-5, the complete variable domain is KAGVTQTPRYLIKTRGQQVTLSCSPISGHRSVSWYQQTPGQGLQFLFEYFSETQRNKGNFPGRFSGRQFSNSRSEMNVSTLELGDSALYLCASSLTSLDGGTQYFGPGTRLLVL.

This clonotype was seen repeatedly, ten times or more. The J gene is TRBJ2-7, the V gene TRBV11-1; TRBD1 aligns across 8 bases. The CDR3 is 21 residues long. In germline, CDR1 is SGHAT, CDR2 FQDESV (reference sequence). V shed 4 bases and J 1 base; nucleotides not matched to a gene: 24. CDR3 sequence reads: CASSSRLVGGSRGPLSYEQYF. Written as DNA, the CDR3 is TGTGCCAGCAGCTCGAGATTGGTGGGGGGAAGCAGGGGGCCTCTTTCCTACGAGCAGTACTTC.

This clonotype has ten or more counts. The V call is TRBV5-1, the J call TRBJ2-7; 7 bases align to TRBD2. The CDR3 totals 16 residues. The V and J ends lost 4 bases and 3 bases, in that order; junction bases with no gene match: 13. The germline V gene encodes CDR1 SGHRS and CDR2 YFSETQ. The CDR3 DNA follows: TGCGCCAGCAGCCAAGCTGGGGCGGGAGATCTCTACGAGCAGTACTTC. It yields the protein CASSQAGAGDLYEQYF.

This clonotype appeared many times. CDR3 in DNA: TGTGCCAGCAGTCGCCCAGGGGTTGGCAAAAACATTCAGTACTTC. As protein: CASSRPGVGKNIQYF. The chain employs TRBV6-1 and TRBJ2-4, with D maybe TRBD1 (6 bases). CDR1 and CDR2 from the germline V gene are MNHNS and SASEGT. The ends were cut back, 5 bases at V and 3 bases at J, with 14 bases in the middle. The CDR3 extends over 15 amino acids.

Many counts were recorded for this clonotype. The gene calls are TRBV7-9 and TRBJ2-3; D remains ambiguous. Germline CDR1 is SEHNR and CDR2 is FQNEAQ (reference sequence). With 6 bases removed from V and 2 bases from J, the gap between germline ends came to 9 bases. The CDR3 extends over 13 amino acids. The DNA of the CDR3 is TGTGCCAGCAGTCCACCTCCCACAGATACGCAGTATTTT. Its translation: CASSPPPTDTQYF.

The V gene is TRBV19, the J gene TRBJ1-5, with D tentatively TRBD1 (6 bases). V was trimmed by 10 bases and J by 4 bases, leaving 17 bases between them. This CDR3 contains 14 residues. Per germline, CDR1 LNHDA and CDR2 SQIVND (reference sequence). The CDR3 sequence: CAISGGKRNQPQHF. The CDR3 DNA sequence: TGTGCCATTTCGGGGGGCAAGAGGAATCAGCCCCAGCATTTT.

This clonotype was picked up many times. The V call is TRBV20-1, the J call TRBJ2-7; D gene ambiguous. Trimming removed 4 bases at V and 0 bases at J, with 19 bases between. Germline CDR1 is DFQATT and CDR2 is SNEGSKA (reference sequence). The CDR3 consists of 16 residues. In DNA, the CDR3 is TGCAGTGCTACGCACCCGGAAAGGGCGGTCTCCTACGAGCAGTACTTC. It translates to CSATHPERAVSYEQYF.

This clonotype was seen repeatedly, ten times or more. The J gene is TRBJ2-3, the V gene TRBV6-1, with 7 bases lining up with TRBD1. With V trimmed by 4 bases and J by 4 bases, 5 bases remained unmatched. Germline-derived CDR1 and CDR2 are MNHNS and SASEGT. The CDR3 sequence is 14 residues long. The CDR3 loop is CASSGQGDPDTQYF. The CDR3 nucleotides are TGTGCCAGCAGTGGACAGGGTGACCCAGATACGCAGTATTTT.

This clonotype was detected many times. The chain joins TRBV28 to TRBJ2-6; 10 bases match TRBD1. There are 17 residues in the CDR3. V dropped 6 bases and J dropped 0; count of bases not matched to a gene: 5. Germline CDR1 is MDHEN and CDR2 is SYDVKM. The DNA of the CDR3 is TGTGCCAGCAGGACAGGGGGCCTACTCTCTGGGGCCAACGTCCTGACTTTC. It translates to CASRTGGLLSGANVLTF.

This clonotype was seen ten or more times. Here the CDR3 reads CSTTRPSGGQSTDTQYF. The CDR3, as DNA: TGCAGTACCACCCGGCCTAGCGGGGGCCAAAGCACAGATACGCAGTATTTT. The chain joins TRBV20-1 to TRBJ2-3; 10 bases fit TRBD2. J gave up 0 bases and V 8 bases, and 14 bases lay outside the gene matches. This CDR3 region has 17 residues. In germline, CDR1 is DFQATT, CDR2 SNEGSKA (reference sequence).

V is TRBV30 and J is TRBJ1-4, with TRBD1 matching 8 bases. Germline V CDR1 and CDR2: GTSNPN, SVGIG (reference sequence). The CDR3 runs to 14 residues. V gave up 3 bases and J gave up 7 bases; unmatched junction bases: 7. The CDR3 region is CAWRLNRGIEKLFF. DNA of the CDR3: TGTGCCTGGAGGCTAAACAGGGGGATTGAAAAACTGTTTTTT.